A single sample is the source of the 7 T cell receptor beta chains below, sequenced in a study of cytomegalovirus exposure and HLA in healthy donors. This PCR relied on a set of 60 Vbeta primers and 13 Jbeta primers. Data came from immunoSEQ multiplex PCR; TCRdb stores just in-frame clones and leaves some out. Among around 150,000 clones, over 70% were seen once, and the ten largest hold around 4.5%. Sequenced sample: PBMCs. These receptors all stem from a man younger than 45 in good health and CMV-seronegative.

This clone was detected only a few times. The V gene is TRBV6-1, the J gene TRBJ1-5, with 7 bases fitting TRBD1. J gave up 5 bases and V 8 bases, and 9 bases lay outside the gene matches. Germline V gene lookup returns CDR1 MNHNS and CDR2 SASEGT. This CDR3 is built from 14 residues. In DNA form, the CDR3 reads TGTGCCAGCCAACCGACAGGGACAGATCAGCCCCAGCATTTT. Amino acid sequence: CASQPTGTDQPQHF.

J is TRBJ1-2 and V is TRBV7-9; TRBD1 matches 8 bases. V was pared by 3 bases and J by 8 bases, with 5 bases of the junction left unmatched. There are 13 residues in the CDR3. Germline assignment: CDR1 SEHNR and CDR2 FQNEAQ (reference sequence). In nucleotides, the CDR3 is TGTGCCAGCAGCTTCCAGGGGGCAGGGGGCTACACCTTC. This translates into CASSFQGAGGYTF.

This clone was counted only a few times. The rearrangement links TRBV7-3 to TRBJ2-7; 8 positions agree with TRBD2. This CDR3 region has 15 residues. V was clipped by 1 base and J by 4 bases; unmatched bases: 6. CDR1 is SGHTA, CDR2 FQGTGA, per germline. The CDR3 reads CASSLMGGGMYEQYF. The CDR3 DNA follows: TGTGCCAGCAGCTTAATGGGCGGGGGGATGTACGAGCAGTACTTC.

The sample holds one count of this clone. This chain uses TRBV6-5 with TRBJ2-1, with D tentatively TRBD2 (5 bases). Germline CDR1 and CDR2: MNHEY and SVGAGI. V was clipped by 4 bases and J by 7 bases, with 8 bases between them. The CDR3 sequence is 12 residues long. This chain's CDR3 is CASSLDFNEQFF. CDR3 in DNA: TGTGCCAGCAGTTTGGACTTTAATGAGCAGTTCTTC.

The chain is built from TRBV15 and TRBJ2-1, with TRBD2 identical over 11 bases. The germline gives CDR1 LNHNV, CDR2 YYDKDF (reference sequence). J was trimmed by 2 bases and V by 3 bases; bases with no gene match: 3. The CDR3 loop spans 16 amino acids. The CDR3 nucleotides are TGTGCCACCAGCAGGGAGACTAGCGGGGCCTACAATGAGCAGTTCTTC. Amino acid sequence: CATSRETSGAYNEQFF.

Remarks on this clone: A junction boundary mismatches the germline segment, possibly from a read error. The rearrangement joins TRBV4-1 to TRBJ1-1; no clear D. Per the germline V gene, CDR1 is MGHRA and CDR2 is YSYEKL. The CDR3 sequence is 12 residues long. The CDR3 loop reads CASSQDLREYIF. As DNA, the CDR3 is TGCGCCAGCAGCCAAGATCTTAGGGAGTATATCTTT.

This clone has just a few counts. The gene calls are TRBV30 and TRBJ1-1, with D tentatively TRBD1 (5 bases). The CDR3 has 13 residues. V gave up 3 bases and J gave up 5 bases, with 13 bases separating them. Germline V CDR1 and CDR2: GTSNPN, SVGIG (reference sequence). The CDR3 coding sequence is TGTGCCTGGAGCTCAATGGGGGGGACTGAAGCTTTCTTT. Amino acid sequence: CAWSSMGGTEAFF.